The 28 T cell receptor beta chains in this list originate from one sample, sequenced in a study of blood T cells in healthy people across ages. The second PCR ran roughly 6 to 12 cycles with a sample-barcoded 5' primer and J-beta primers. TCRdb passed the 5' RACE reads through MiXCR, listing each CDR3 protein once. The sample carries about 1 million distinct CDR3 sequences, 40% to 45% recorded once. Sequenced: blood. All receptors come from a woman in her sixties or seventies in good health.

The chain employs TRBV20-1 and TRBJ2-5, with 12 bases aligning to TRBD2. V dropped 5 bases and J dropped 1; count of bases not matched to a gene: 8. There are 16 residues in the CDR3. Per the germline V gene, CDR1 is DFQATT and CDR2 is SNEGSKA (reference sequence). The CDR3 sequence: CSAVFRLAGVQETQYF. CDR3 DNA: TGCAGTGCTGTATTTAGACTAGCGGGAGTCCAAGAGACCCAGTACTTC.

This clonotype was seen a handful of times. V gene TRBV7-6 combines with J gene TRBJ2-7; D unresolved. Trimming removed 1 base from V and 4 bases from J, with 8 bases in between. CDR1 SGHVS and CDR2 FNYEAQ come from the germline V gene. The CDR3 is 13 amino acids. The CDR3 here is CASSLEATYEQYF. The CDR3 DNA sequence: TGTGCCAGCAGCTTAGAAGCAACTTACGAGCAGTACTTC.

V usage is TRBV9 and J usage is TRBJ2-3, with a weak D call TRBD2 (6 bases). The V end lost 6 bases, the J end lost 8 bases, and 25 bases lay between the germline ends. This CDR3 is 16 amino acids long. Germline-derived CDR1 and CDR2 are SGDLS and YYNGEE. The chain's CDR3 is CASTLASGGSGVTQYF. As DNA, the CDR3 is TGTGCCAGCACCCTAGCGTCGGGCGGTTCGGGCGTTACGCAGTATTTT.

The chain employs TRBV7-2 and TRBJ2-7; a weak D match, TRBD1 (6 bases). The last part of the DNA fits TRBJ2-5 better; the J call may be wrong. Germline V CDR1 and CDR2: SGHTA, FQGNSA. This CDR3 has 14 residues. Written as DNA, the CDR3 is TGTGCCAGCAGCCGTGACAGGAGCCAAGAGACCCAGTACTTC. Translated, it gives CASSRDRSQETQYF.

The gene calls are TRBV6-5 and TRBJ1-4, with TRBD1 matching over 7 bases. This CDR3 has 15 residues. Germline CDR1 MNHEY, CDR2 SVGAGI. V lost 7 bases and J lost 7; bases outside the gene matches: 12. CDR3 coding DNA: TGTGCCAGCACTCTTTCGGGAGGGGGCACTGAAAAACTGTTTTTT. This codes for CASTLSGGGTEKLFF.

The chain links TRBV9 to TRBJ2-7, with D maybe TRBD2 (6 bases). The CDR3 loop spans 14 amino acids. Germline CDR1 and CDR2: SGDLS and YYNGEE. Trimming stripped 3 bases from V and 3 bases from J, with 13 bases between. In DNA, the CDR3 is TGTGCCAGCAGCGCAGCCGGGAGCAACTACGAGCAGTACTTC. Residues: CASSAAGSNYEQYF.

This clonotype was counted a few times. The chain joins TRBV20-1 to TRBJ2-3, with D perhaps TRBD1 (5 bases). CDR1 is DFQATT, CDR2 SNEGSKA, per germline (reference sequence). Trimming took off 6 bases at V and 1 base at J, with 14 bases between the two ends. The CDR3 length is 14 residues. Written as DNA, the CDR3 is TGCAGTGCCGAGACAGTAGTCCGCACAGATACGCAGTATTTT. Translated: CSAETVVRTDTQYF.

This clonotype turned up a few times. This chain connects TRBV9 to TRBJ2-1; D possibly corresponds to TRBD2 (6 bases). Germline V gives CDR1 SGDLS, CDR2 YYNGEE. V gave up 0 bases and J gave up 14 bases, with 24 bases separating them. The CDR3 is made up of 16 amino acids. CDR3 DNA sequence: TGTGCCAGCAGCGTAGGGGCCCGGGACTCAGAAGGCGTCGAGTTCTTC. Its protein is CASSVGARDSEGVEFF.

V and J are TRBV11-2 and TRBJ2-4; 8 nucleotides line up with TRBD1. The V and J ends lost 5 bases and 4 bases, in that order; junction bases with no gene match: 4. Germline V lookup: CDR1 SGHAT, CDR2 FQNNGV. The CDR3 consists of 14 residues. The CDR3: CASSDRDRKNIQYF. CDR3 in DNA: TGTGCCAGCAGCGACCGGGACAGGAAAAACATTCAGTACTTC.

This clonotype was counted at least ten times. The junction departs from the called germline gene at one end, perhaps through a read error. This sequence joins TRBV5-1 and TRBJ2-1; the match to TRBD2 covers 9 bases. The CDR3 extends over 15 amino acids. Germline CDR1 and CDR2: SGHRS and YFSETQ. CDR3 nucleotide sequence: TGTGCCAGCAGCTTAGCGGGAGTCTCCTACAATGAGCAGTTCTTC. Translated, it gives CASSLAGVSYNEQFF.

CDR3: CASSLIGQNTGELFF. CDR3 DNA sequence: TGTGCCAGCAGTTTAATCGGGCAAAACACCGGGGAGCTGTTTTTT. The rearrangement joins TRBV28 to TRBJ2-2; D is undetermined. The V and J ends lost 2 bases and 2 bases respectively, with 9 bases between them. Germline V CDR1 and CDR2: MDHEN, SYDVKM. The length of the CDR3 is 15 residues.

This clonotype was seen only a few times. In DNA, the CDR3 is TGCGCCAGCAGCTTGGAGCCTACCCCCTACAATGAGCAGTTCTTC. It yields the protein CASSLEPTPYNEQFF. The chain recombines TRBV5-1 with TRBJ2-1; D remains ambiguous. This CDR3 is built from 15 residues. The V gene lost 0 bases and the J gene lost 2 bases, with 9 bases spanning the gap. The germline V gene has CDR1 SGHRS and CDR2 YFSETQ.

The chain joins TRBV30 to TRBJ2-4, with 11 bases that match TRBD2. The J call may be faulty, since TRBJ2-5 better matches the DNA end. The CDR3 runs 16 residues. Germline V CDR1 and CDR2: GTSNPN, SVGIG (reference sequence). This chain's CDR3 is CAWSGGGLAAEETQYF. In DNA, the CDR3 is TGTGCCTGGAGTGGGGGGGGACTAGCGGCAGAAGAGACCCAGTACTTC.

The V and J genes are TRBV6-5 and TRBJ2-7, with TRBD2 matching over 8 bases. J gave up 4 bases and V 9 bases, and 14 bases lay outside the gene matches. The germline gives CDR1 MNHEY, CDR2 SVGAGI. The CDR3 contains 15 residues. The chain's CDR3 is CARTVAGHHGYEQYF. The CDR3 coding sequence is TGTGCCAGAACTGTAGCGGGACATCACGGTTACGAGCAGTACTTC.

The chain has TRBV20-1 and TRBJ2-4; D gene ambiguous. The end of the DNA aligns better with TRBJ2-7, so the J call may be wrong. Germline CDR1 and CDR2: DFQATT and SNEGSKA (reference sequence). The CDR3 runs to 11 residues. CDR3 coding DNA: TGCAGTGCTAGAAACGGGTACGAGCAGTACTTC. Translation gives CSARNGYEQYF.

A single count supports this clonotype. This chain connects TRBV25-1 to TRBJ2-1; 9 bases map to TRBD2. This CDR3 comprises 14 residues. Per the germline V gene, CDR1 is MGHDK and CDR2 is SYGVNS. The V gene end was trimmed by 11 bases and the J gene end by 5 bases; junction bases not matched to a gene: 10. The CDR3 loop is CADHQREAHNEQFF. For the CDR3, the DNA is TGTGCCGACCACCAGCGGGAGGCCCACAATGAGCAGTTCTTC. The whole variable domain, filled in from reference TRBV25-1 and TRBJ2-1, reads EADIYQTPRYLVIGTGKKITLECSQTMGHDKMYWYQQDPGMELHLIHYSYGVNSTEKGDLSSESTVSRIRTEHFPLTLESARPSHTSQYLCADHQREAHNEQFFGPGTRLTVL.

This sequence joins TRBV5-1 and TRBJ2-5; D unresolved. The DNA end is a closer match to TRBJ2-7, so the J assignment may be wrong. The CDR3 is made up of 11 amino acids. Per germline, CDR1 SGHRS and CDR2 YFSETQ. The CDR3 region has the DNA TGCGCCAGCAGCTTCGAGCGCGAGCAGTACTTC. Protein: CASSFEREQYF.

The CDR3 DNA reads TGTGCCAGCAGCTTAGAAGAATATCAGCCCCAGCATTTT. This sequence encodes CASSLEEYQPQHF. The chain uses TRBV7-9 and TRBJ1-5; D not certain. V lost 1 base and J 5 bases, leaving 6 bases between the germline ends. This CDR3 contains 13 residues. CDR1 is SEHNR and CDR2 is FQNEAQ in the germline V gene (reference sequence).

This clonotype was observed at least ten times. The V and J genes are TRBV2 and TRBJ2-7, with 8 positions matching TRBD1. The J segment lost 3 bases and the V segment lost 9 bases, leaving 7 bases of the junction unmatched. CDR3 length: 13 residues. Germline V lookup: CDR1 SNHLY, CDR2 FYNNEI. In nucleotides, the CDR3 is TGTGCCAGTGGAGTGGACAGGGACTACGAGCAGTACTTC. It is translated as CASGVDRDYEQYF.

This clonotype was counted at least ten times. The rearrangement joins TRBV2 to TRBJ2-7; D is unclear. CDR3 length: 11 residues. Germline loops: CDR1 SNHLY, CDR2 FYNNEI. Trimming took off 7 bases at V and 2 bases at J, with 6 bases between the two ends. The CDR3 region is CASKETYEQYF. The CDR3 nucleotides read TGTGCCAGCAAGGAGACCTACGAGCAGTACTTC. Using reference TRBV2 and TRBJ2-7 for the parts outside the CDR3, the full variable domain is EPEVTQTPSHQVTQMGQEVILRCVPISNHLYFYWYRQILGQKVEFLVSFYNNEISEKSEIFDDQFSVERPDGSNFTLKIRSTKLEDSAMYFCASKETYEQYFGPGTRLTVT.

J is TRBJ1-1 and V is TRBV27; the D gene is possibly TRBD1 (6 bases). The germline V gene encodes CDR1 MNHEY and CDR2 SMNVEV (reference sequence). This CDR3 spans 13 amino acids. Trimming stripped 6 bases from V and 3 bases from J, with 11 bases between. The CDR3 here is CASSGGAHTEAFF. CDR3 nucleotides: TGTGCCAGCAGCGGGGGGGCCCACACTGAAGCTTTCTTT.

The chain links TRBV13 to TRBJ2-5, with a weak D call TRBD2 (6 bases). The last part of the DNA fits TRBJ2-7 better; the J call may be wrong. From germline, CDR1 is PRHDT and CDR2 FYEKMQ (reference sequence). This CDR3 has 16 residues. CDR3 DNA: TGTGCCAGCAGCTCTCGCTTGGCGGGGAGTAAGGACGAGCAGTACTTC. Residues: CASSSRLAGSKDEQYF.

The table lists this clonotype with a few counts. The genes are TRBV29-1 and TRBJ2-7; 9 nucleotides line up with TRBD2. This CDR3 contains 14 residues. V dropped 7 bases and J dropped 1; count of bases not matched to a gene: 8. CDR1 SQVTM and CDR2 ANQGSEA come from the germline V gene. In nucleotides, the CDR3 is TGCAGCGCCCGACTAGCGGTGAGTTCCTACGAGCAGTACTTC. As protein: CSARLAVSSYEQYF.

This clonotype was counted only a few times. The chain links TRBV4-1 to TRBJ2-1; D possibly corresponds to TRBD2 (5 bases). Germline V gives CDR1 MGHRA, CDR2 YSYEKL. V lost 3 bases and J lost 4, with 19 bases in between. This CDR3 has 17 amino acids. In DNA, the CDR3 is TGCGCCAGCAGCCACGCCGTAAGGAGGAGCTCTTACAATGAGCAGTTCTTC. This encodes CASSHAVRRSSYNEQFF.

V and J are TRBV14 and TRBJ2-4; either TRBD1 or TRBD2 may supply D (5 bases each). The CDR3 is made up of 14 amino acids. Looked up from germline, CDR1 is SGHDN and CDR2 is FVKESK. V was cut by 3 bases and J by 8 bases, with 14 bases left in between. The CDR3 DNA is TGTGCCAGCAGCCAGTGGGACGGAGGAGACATTCAGTACTTC. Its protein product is CASSQWDGGDIQYF.

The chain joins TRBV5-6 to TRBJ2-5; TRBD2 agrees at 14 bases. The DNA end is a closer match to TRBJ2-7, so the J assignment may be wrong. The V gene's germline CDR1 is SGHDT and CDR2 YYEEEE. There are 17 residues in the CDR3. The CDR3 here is CASSALLGLAGAYEQYF. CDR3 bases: TGTGCCAGCAGCGCCTTACTGGGACTAGCGGGAGCCTACGAGCAGTACTTC.

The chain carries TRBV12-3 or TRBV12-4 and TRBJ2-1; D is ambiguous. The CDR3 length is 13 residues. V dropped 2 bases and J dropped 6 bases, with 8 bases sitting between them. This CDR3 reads CASSLMSTNEQFF. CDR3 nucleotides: TGTGCCAGCAGTTTAATGTCCACCAATGAGCAGTTCTTC.

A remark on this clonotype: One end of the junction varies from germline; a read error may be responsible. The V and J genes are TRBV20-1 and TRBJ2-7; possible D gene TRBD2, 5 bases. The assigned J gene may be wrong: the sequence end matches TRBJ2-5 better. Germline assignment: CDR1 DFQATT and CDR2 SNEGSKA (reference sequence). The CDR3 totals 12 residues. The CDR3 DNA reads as TGCTGTGCCCGAGGAGCGGAGGAGACCCAGTACTTC. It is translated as CCARGAEETQYF.